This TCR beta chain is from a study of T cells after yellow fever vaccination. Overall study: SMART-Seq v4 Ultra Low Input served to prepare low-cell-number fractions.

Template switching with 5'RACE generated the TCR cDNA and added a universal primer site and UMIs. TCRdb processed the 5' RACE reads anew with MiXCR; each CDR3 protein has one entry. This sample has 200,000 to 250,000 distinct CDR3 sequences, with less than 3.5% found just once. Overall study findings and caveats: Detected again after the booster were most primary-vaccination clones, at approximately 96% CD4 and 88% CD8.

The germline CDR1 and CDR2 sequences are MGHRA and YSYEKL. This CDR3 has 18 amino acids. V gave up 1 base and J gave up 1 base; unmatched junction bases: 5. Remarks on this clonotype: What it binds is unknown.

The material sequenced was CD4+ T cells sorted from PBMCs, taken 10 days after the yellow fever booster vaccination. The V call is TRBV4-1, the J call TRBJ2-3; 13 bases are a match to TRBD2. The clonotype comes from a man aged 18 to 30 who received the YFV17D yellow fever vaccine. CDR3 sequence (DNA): TGCGCCAGCAGCCAAGCCACCGGGACTAGCGGGGGCACAGATACGCAGTATTTT. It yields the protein CASSQATGTSGGTDTQYF.